This T cell receptor beta chain was recovered during a study of blood T cell repertoires in COVID-19. Authors' analysis steps: Reference gene primer amplification gave estimated nucleated cell counts. Assay: immunoSEQ multiplex PCR; the TCRdb copy retains only in-frame clones and omits some. The DNA was the basis for D and trimming; V, J and clone size are from that table. The table lists roughly 76,000 clones, roughly 90% of them singletons. Participants spanned ages about 18 to 100 years and resided in 24 US areas. Trimming stripped 1 base from V and 1 base from J, with 7 bases between. The CDR3 runs to 14 residues. The germline V gene has CDR1 SEHNR and CDR2 FQNEAQ (reference sequence).

The rearrangement links TRBV7-9 to TRBJ1-1; D ambiguous. Sequenced sample: PBMCs or T cells enriched from blood (not recorded which). This clonotype was sampled from a woman between 45 and 65 years old with acute COVID-19. This chain's CDR3 is CASSLGPGNTEAFF. As DNA, the CDR3 is TGTGCCAGCAGCTTAGGTCCGGGGAACACTGAAGCTTTCTTT.